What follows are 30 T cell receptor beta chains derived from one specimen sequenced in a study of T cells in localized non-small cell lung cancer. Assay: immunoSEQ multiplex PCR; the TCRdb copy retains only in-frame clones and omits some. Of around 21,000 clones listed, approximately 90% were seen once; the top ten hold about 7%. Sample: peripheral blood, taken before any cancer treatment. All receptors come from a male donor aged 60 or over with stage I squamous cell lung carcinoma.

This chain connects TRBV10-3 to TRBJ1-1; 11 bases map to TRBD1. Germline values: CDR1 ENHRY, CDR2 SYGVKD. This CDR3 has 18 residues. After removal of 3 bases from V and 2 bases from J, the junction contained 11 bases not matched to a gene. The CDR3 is CAISEGGRTGGLNTEAFF. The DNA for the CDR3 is TGTGCCATCAGTGAAGGGGGGCGGACAGGGGGCCTCAACACTGAAGCTTTCTTT.

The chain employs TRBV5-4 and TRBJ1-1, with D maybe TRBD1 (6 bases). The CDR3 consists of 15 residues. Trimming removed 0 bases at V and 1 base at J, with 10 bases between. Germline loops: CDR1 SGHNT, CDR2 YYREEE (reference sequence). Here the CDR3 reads CASSLATRGNTEAFF. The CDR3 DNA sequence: TGTGCCAGCAGCTTGGCAACCAGGGGGAACACTGAAGCTTTCTTT.

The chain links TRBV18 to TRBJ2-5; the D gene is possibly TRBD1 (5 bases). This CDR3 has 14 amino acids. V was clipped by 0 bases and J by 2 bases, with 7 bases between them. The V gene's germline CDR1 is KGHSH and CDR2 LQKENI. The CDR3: CASSPPNRQETQYF. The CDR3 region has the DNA TGTGCCAGCTCACCACCGAACAGGCAAGAGACCCAGTACTTC.

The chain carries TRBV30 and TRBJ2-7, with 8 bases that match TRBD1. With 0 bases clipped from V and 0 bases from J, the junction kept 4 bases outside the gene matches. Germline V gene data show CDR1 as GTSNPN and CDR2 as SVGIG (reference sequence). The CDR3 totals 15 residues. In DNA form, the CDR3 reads TGTGCCTGGAGTGTCGGACAGGGACACTCCTACGAGCAGTACTTC. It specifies CAWSVGQGHSYEQYF.

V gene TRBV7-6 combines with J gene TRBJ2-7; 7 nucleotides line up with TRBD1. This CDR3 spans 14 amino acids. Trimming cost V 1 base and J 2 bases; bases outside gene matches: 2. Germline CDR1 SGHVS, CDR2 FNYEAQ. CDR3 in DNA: TGTGCCAGCAGCTTAGAGCAGGGGGCCTACGAGCAGTACTTC. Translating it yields CASSLEQGAYEQYF. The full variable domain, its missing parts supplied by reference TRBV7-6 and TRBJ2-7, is GAGVSQSPRYKVTKRGQDVALRCDPISGHVSLYWYRQALGQGPEFLTYFNYEAQQDKSGLPNDRFSAERPEGSISTLTIQRTEQRDSAMYRCASSLEQGAYEQYFGPGTRLTVT.

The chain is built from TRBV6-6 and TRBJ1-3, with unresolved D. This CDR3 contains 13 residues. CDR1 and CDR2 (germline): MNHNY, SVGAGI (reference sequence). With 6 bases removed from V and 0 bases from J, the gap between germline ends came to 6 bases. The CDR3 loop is CASSPSSGNTIYF. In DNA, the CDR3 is TGTGCCAGCAGCCCCTCCTCTGGAAACACCATATATTTT.

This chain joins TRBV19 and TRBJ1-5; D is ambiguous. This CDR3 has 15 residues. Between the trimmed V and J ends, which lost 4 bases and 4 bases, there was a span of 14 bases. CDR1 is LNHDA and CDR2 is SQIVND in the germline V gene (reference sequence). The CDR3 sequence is CASSRTARLNQPQHF. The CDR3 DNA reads TGTGCCAGTAGTAGGACCGCAAGGTTAAATCAGCCCCAGCATTTT.

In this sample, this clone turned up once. This CDR3 reads CASSVAVTDTQYF. The CDR3 region has the DNA TGCGCCAGCAGTGTGGCAGTCACAGATACGCAGTATTTT. The chain employs TRBV5-1 and TRBJ2-3; no definite D call. The germline V gene has CDR1 SGHRS and CDR2 YFSETQ. The V and J ends lost 5 bases and 2 bases respectively, with 9 bases between them. The CDR3 consists of 13 residues. Full variable domain (rest looked up from reference TRBV5-1 and TRBJ2-3): KAGVTQTPRYLIKTRGQQVTLSCSPISGHRSVSWYQQTPGQGLQFLFEYFSETQRNKGNFPGRFSGRQFSNSRSEMNVSTLELGDSALYLCASSVAVTDTQYFGPGTRLTVL.

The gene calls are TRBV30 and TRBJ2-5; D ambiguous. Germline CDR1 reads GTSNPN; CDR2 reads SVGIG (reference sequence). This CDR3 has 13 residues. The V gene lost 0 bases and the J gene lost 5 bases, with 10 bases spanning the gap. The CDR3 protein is CAWSVWLGETQYF. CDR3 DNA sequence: TGTGCCTGGAGTGTCTGGCTTGGGGAGACCCAGTACTTC. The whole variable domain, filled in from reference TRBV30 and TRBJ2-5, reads SQTIHQWPATLVQPVGSPLSLECTVEGTSNPNLYWYRQAAGRGLQLLFYSVGIGQISSEVPQNLSASRPQDRQFILSSKKLLLSDSGFYLCAWSVWLGETQYFGPGTRLLVL.

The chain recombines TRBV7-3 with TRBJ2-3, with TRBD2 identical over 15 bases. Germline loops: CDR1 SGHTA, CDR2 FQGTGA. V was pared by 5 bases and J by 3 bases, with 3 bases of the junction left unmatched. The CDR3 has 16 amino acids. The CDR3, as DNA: TGTGCCAGCAGCCCGGGGACTAGCGGGGGGACAGATACGCAGTATTTT. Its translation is CASSPGTSGGTDTQYF.

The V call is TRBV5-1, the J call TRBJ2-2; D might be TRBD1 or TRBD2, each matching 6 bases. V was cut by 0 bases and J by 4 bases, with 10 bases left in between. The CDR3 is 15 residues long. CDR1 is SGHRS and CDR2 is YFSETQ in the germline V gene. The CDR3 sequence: CASSLVGGFTGELFF. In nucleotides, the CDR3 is TGCGCCAGCAGCTTGGTCGGGGGCTTCACCGGGGAGCTGTTTTTT.

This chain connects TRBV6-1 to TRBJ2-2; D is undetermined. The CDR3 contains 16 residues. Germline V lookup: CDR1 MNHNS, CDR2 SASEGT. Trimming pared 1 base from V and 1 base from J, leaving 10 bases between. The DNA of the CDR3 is TGTGCCAGCAGTGAAGAGGAGACTTTGAACACCGGGGAGCTGTTTTTT. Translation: CASSEEETLNTGELFF.

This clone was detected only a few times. CDR3 protein: CASSLEGAGNSPLHF. The CDR3 nucleotides are TGCGCCAGCAGCTTGGAAGGGGCAGGTAATTCACCCCTCCACTTT. J is TRBJ1-6 and V is TRBV5-1; weak D call: TRBD1 (5 bases). Germline CDR1 and CDR2: SGHRS and YFSETQ. The CDR3 spans 15 residues. Trimming pared 0 bases from V and 6 bases from J, leaving 10 bases between. The whole variable domain, remainder taken from reference TRBV5-1 and TRBJ1-6, is KAGVTQTPRYLIKTRGQQVTLSCSPISGHRSVSWYQQTPGQGLQFLFEYFSETQRNKGNFPGRFSGRQFSNSRSEMNVSTLELGDSALYLCASSLEGAGNSPLHFGNGTRLTVT.

CDR3 in amino acids: CASSQERGSNNEQFF. For the CDR3, the DNA is TGCGCCAGCAGCCAAGAACGTGGGTCTAACAATGAGCAGTTCTTC. V and J are TRBV4-1 and TRBJ2-1, with D unclear. In germline, CDR1 is MGHRA, CDR2 YSYEKL. The CDR3 length is 15 residues. V was trimmed by 0 bases and J by 5 bases, leaving 11 bases between them.

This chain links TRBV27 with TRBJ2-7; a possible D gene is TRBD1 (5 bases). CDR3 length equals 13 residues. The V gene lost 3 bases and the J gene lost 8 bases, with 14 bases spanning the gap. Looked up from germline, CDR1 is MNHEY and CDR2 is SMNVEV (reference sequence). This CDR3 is CASSFRAPTKQYF. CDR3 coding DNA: TGTGCCAGCAGTTTCAGGGCTCCTACGAAGCAGTACTTC.

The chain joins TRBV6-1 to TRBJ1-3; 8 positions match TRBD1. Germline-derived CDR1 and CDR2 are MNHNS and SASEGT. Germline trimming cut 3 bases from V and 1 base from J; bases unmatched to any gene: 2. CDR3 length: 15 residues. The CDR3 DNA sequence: TGTGCCAGCAGTGACAGGGGGCCTTCTGGAAACACCATATATTTT. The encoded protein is CASSDRGPSGNTIYF.

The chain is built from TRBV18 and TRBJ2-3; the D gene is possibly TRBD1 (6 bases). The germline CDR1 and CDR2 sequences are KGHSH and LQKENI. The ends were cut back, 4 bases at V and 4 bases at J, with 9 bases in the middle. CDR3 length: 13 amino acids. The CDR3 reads CASSRDNPDTQYF. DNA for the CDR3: TGTGCCAGCTCACGGGACAATCCAGATACGCAGTATTTT. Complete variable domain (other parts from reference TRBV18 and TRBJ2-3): NAGVMQNPRHLVRRRGQEARLRCSPMKGHSHVYWYRQLPEEGLKFMVYLQKENIIDESGMPKERFSAEFPKEGPSILRIQQVVRGDSAAYFCASSRDNPDTQYFGPGTRLTVL.

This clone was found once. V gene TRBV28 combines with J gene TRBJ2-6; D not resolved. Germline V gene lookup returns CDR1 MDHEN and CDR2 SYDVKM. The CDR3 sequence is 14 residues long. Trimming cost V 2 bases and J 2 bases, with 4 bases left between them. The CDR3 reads CASSLQAGANVLTF. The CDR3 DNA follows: TGTGCCAGCAGTTTACAGGCTGGGGCCAACGTCCTGACTTTC.

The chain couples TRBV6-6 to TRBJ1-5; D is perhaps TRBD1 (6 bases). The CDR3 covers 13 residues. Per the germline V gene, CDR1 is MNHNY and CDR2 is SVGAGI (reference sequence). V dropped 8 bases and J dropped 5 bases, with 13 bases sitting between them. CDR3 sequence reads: CASQRGGDQPQHF. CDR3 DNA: TGTGCCAGCCAGAGAGGGGGGGATCAGCCCCAGCATTTT.

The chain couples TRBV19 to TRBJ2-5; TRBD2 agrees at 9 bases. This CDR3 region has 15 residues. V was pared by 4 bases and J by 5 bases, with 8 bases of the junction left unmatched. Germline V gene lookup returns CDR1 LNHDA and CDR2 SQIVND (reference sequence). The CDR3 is CASSKAGGPGETQYF. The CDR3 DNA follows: TGTGCCAGTAGTAAGGCGGGGGGGCCAGGGGAGACCCAGTACTTC.

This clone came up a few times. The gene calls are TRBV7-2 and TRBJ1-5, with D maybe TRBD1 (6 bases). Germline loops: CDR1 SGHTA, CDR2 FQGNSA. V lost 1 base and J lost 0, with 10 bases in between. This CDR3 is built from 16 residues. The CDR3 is CASSLVGGRSNQPQHF. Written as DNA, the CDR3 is TGTGCCAGCAGCTTAGTGGGGGGCCGTAGCAATCAGCCCCAGCATTTT.

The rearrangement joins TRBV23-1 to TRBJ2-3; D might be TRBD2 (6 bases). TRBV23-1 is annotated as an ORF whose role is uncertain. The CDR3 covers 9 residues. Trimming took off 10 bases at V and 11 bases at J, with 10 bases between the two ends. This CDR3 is CAKTGVQYF. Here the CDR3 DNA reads TGCGCCAAAACGGGGGTGCAGTATTTT.

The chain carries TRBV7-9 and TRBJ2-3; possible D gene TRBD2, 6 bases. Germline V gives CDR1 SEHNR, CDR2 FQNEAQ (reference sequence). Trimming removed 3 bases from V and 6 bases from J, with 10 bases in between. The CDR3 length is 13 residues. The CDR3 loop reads CASSLAGRDTQYF. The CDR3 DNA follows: TGTGCCAGCAGCTTGGCAGGGAGGGATACGCAGTATTTT.

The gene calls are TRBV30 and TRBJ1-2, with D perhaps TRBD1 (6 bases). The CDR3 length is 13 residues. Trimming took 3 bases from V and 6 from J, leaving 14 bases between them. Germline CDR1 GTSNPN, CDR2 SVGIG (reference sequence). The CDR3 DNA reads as TGTGCCTGGAGAGACAGGCCGAGCGATGGCTACACCTTC. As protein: CAWRDRPSDGYTF.

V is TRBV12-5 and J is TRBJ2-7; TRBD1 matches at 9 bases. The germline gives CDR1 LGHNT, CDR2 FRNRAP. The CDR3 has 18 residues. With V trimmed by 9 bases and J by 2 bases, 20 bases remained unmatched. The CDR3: CASGTKGWDREYPYEQYF. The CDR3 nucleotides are TGTGCTAGCGGGACAAAGGGGTGGGACAGGGAATACCCCTACGAGCAGTACTTC.

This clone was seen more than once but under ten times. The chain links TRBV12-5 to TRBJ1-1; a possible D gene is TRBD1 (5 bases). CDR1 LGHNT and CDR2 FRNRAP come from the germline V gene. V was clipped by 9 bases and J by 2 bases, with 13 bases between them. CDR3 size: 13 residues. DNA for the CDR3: TGTGCTAGCCGTCCCGGGGGAAACACTGAAGCTTTCTTT. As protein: CASRPGGNTEAFF.

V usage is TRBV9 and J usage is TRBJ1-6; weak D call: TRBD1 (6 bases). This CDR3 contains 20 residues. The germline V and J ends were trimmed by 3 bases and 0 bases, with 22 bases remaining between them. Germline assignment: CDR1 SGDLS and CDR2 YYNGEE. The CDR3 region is CASSDGWRTVRSSYNSPLHF. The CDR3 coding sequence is TGTGCCAGCAGCGATGGGTGGCGGACAGTCCGAAGCTCCTATAATTCACCCCTCCACTTT.

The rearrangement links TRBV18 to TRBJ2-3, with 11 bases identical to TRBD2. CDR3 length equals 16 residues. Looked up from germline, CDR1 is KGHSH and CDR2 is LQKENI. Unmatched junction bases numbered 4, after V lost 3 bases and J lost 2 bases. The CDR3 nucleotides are TGTGCCAGCTCACCGGGGACTAGCGGCTACACAGATACGCAGTATTTT. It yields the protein CASSPGTSGYTDTQYF.

CDR3 coding DNA: TGCGCCAGCAGCTGGGACAGGGACGGCTACACCTTC. It encodes CASSWDRDGYTF. The J gene is TRBJ1-2, the V gene TRBV5-1; 9 nucleotides agree with TRBD1. Germline trimming cut 3 bases from V and 8 bases from J; bases unmatched to any gene: 2. CDR1 SGHRS and CDR2 YFSETQ come from the germline V gene. The CDR3 has 12 residues.

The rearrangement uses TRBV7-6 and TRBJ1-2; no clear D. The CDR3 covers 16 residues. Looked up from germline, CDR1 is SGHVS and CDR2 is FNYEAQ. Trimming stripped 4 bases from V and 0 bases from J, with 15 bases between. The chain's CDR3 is CASSSALRYTNYGYTF. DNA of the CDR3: TGTGCCAGCAGCTCAGCCCTCAGATATACTAACTATGGCTACACCTTC.